The subject of this entry is one T cell receptor beta chain. The V end was cut by 0 bases, the J end by 8 bases, with 16 bases between. From germline, CDR1 is LNHNV and CDR2 YYDKDF (reference sequence). This CDR3 is built from 16 residues. PCR primers comprised 60 Vbeta and 13 Jbeta primers. The protocol was immunoSEQ multiplex PCR, while the TCRdb copy is restricted to in-frame clones and leaves out a portion. The repertoire holds roughly 100,000 clones, roughly 70% seen once, with 2.5% to 3.5% in the top ten. This specimen belongs to a study of cytomegalovirus exposure and HLA in healthy donors. This clonotype originated in a male donor in good health and CMV-seropositive. Sequenced: PBMCs. The chain recombines TRBV15 with TRBJ1-4; D might be TRBD1 (6 bases). The CDR3 reads CATSRDGVRGGEKLFF. CDR3 in DNA: TGTGCCACCAGCAGAGATGGGGTCAGGGGAGGGGAAAAACTGTTTTTT.